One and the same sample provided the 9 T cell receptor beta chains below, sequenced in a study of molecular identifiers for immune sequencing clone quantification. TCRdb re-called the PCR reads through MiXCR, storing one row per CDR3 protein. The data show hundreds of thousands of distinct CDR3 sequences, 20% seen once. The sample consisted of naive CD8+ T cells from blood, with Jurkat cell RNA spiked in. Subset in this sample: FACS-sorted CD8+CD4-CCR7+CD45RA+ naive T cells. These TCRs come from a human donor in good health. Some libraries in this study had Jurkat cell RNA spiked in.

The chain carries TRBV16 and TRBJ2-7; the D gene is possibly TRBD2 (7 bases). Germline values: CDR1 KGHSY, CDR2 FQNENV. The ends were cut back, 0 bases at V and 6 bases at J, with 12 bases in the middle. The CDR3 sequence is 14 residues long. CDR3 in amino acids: CASSQSAGEGEQYF. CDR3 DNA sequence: TGTGCCAGCAGCCAATCCGCAGGGGAGGGCGAGCAGTACTTC.

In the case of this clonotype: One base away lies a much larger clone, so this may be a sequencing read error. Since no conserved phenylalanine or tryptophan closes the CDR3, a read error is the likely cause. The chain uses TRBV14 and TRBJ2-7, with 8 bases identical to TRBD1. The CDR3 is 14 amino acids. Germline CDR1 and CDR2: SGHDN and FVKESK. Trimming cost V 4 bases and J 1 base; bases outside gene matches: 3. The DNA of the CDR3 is TGTGCCAGCAGCCGCGACAGGGGTTCCTACGAGCAGTACTCC. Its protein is CASSRDRGSYEQYS.

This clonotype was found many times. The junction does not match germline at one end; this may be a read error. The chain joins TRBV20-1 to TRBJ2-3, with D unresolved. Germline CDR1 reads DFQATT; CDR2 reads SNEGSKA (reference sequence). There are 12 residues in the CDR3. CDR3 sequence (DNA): TGCAGTGCTAGAGTTGACGCCCCGGAGATGAATTTT. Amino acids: CSARVDAPEMNF.

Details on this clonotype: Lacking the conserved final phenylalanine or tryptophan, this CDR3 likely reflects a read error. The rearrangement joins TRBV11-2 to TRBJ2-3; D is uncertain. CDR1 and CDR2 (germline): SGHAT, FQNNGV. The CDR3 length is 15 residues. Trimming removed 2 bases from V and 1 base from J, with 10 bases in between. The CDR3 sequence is CASSLIDSGTDTQYV. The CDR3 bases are TGTGCCAGCAGCTTAATTGACTCGGGCACAGATACGCAGTATGTT.

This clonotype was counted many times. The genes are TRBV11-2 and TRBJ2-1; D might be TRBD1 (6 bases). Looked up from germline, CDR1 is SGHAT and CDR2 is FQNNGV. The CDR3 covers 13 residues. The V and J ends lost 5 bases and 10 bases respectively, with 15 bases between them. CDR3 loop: CASSPPSGDEQFF. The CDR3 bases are TGTGCCAGCAGCCCCCCTTCAGGGGACGAGCAGTTCTTC.

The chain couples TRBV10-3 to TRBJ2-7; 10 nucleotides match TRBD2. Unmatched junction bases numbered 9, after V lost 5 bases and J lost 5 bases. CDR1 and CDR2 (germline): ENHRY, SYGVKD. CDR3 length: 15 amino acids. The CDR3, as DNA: TGTGCCATCAGTTATAGGACTAGCGGTTACCACGAGCAGTACTTC. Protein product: CAISYRTSGYHEQYF.

The CDR3 coding sequence is TGTGCCAGCAGCCCCGGCGACGCCACCTACGAGCAGTACTTC. Protein sequence: CASSPGDATYEQYF. This chain uses TRBV13 with TRBJ2-7; D is unresolved. The CDR3 is 14 residues long. CDR1 is PRHDT, CDR2 FYEKMQ, per germline (reference sequence). Deletions cut 5 bases from V and 2 bases from J, with 13 bases between.

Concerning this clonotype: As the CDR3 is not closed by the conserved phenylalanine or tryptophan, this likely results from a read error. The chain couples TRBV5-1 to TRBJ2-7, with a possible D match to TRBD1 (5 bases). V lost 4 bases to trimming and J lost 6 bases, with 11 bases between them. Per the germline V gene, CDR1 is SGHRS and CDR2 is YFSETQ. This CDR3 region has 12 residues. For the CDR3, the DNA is TGCGCCAGCAGCCCAGACAGTCCCGAGCAGTACTCC. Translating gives CASSPDSPEQYS.

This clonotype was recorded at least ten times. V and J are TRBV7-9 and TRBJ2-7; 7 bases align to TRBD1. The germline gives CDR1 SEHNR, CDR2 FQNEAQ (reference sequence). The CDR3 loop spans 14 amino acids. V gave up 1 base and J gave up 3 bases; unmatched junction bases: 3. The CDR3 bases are TGTGCCAGCAGCTTAGAATCAGGGGGCTACGAGCAGTACTTC. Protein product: CASSLESGGYEQYF.